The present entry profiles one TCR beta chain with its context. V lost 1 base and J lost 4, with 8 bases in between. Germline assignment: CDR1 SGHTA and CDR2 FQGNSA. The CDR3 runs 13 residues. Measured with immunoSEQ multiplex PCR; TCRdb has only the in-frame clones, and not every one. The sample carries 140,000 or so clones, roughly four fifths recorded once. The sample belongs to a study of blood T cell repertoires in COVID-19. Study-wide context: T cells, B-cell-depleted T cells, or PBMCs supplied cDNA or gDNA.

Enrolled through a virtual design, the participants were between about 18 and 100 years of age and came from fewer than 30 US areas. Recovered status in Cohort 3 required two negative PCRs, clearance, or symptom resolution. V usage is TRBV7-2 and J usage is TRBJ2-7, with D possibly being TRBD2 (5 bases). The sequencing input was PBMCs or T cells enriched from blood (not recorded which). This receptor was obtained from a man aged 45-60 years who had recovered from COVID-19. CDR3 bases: TGTGCCAGCAGCTTAGTACCGGGGTACGAGCAGTACTTC. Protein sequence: CASSLVPGYEQYF.